A selection of T cell receptor beta chains follows, all from one sample in a study of blood T cell repertoires in COVID-19. Data came from immunoSEQ multiplex PCR; TCRdb stores just in-frame clones and leaves some out. The repertoire has under 250,000 clones, 84% of them found once; the top ten carry roughly 2.3%. The sequenced sample was peripheral blood. These receptors were obtained from a woman aged 55-69 years with acute or convalescent COVID-19. Each CDR3 is given with its conserved first and last residue. A D gene is named only where the DNA matches it firmly. The listing skips clone size in some rows; elsewhere it reads once, few, many or a size class.

j_call clone_size d_call v_call cdr3_nt cdr3_aa
TRBJ1-5 - TRBD1 TRBV5-1 TGCGCCAGCAGCTTGGGGCAGGGGGTCGACAATCAGCCCCAGCATTTT CASSLGQGVDNQPQHF
TRBJ2-7 - TRBD1 TRBV5-6 TGTGCCAGCGCCACCGGACAGGGATTATACGAGCAGTACTTC CASATGQGLYEQYF
TRBJ2-7 - TRBD1 TRBV19 TGTGCCAGTAGGCGTGAGACAGGGCGTTACGAGCAGTACTTC CASRRETGRYEQYF
TRBJ1-2 once TRBD1 TRBV9 TGTGCCAGCAGCGAGGGGACAGTTAACTATGGCTACACCTTC CASSEGTVNYGYTF
TRBJ2-7 few - TRBV7-9 TGTGCCAGCAGCACAGGAACCGGGCAGACCTACGAGCAGTACTTC CASSTGTGQTYEQYF
TRBJ2-5 once TRBD1 TRBV5-5 TGTGCCAGCAGCTTGGGACAGGGTTTCCCTGAAGAGACCCAGTACTTC CASSLGQGFPEETQYF
TRBJ2-1 - - TRBV4-2 TGTGCCAGCAGCCAAGAGGGGGGGCGGTCGTCTGAGCAGTTCTTC CASSQEGGRSSEQFF
TRBJ1-1 - TRBD1 TRBV7-9 TGTGCCAGCAGCACGGGACAGGGTATGGCTGAAGCTTTCTTT CASSTGQGMAEAFF
TRBJ1-4 - - TRBV30 TGTGCCTGGAGCCAGGGGTGGGTGGGAGAAAAACTGTTTTTT CAWSQGWVGEKLFF
TRBJ2-7 - - TRBV6-5 TGTGCCAGCAGGACTCTCTACGAGCAGTACTTC CASRTLYEQYF
TRBJ2-2 - TRBD2 TRBV18 TGTGCCAGCTCACCACTTCCGGGGGGGCCGAACACCGGGGAGCTGTTTTTT CASSPLPGGPNTGELFF
TRBJ1-2 once - TRBV6-2/TRBV6-3 TGTGCCAGCAGTTACTCGATGGTTTACCATGACAGGCTGGGGGGCTACACCTTC CASSYSMVYHDRLGGYTF
TRBJ1-5 - - TRBV6-1 TGTGCCAGCAGTGAATTCGGGCAGGGCAGAAAGCCCCAGCATTTT CASSEFGQGRKPQHF
TRBJ1-2 - - TRBV11-2 TGTGCCAGCAGCTTAACTCCCAACAGTGCGGGGAACTATGGCTACACCTTC CASSLTPNSAGNYGYTF
TRBJ1-1 - - TRBV5-5 TGTGCCAGCAGCCACTATCCCCCTCCCCTATTAACTGAAGCTTTCTTT CASSHYPPPLLTEAFF
TRBJ1-6 - TRBD1 TRBV27 TGTGCCAGCAGTTTATCGGGTAGGACAGGGAGGTCCTCCTATAATTCACCCCTCCACTTT CASSLSGRTGRSSYNSPLHF
TRBJ1-1 - TRBD1 TRBV7-2 TGTGCCAGCAGCTTCGAAGGGGGCATTACTGAAGCTTTCTTT CASSFEGGITEAFF
TRBJ1-6 few - TRBV19 TGTGCCAGTAGTTCGGGGGGGTCTGGAGGATCCTCACCCCTCCACTTT CASSSGGSGGSSPLHF
TRBJ2-7 - TRBD1 TRBV18 TGTGCCAGCTCACTCGGACAGGCCTCCTACGAGCAGTACTTC CASSLGQASYEQYF
TRBJ1-2 once TRBD1 TRBV18 TGTGCCAGCTCTCCGATCGCCGGATCTGGGACAGGGGGTGGCTACACCTTC CASSPIAGSGTGGGYTF
TRBJ1-2 - TRBD1 TRBV3-1/TRBV3-2 TGTGCCAGCAGACATACGACAGGGGATTCCTCTGGCTACACCTTC CASRHTTGDSSGYTF
TRBJ2-7 - - TRBV9 TGTGCCAGCAGCGGACAGTATGGGACCTACGAGCAGTACTTC CASSGQYGTYEQYF
TRBJ1-5 - TRBD1 TRBV6-5 TGTGCCAGCAGTCCGAGGACAGGGCGGAATCAGCCCCAGCATTTT CASSPRTGRNQPQHF
TRBJ1-1 - TRBD1 TRBV27 TGTGCCAGCAGTCAGACAGGGCTTTGGGTGGACACTGAAGCTTTCTTT CASSQTGLWVDTEAFF
TRBJ2-2 - TRBD2 TRBV4-2 TGTGCCAGCAGCCTGGGGACTAGTAGCAACACCGGGGAGCTGTTTTTT CASSLGTSSNTGELFF
TRBJ2-2 - TRBD1 TRBV5-4 TGTGCCAGCAGCTTGGCGTCAGGGGGATTAACCGGGGAGCTGTTTTTT CASSLASGGLTGELFF
TRBJ2-3 - - TRBV19 TGTGCCTCCTCTCCACGGGTCACAGATACGCAGTATTTT CASSPRVTDTQYF
TRBJ1-5 once - TRBV5-6 TGTGCCAGCAGCTTGATCGGTGGCAATCAGCCCCAGCATTTT CASSLIGGNQPQHF
TRBJ1-3 few - TRBV3-1/TRBV3-2 TGTGCCAGCAGCCCCGACCCCAGGGCCGGAAACACCATATATTTT CASSPDPRAGNTIYF
TRBJ1-4 once - TRBV30 TGTGCCTGGGGAAGCGGGCAAACCGGCGAAAAACTGTTTTTT CAWGSGQTGEKLFF
TRBJ1-1 - - TRBV11-1 TGTGCCAGCAGCCCCTCGGGAACTGAAGCTTTCTTT CASSPSGTEAFF
TRBJ1-1 few TRBD1 TRBV12-3/TRBV12-4 TGTGCCAGCAGCCGGGACAGGGGAGCTTTCTTT CASSRDRGAFF
TRBJ1-1 - - TRBV9 TGTGCCAGCAGCGTAGTGGGGGGAAGAGCTTTCTTT CASSVVGGRAFF
TRBJ1-4 - TRBD1 TRBV5-1 TGCGCCAGCAGCTCGGAGGGGGCGCTCAGTGAAAAACTGTTTTTT CASSSEGALSEKLFF
TRBJ2-5 - TRBD2 TRBV7-9 TGTGCCACTACGGGAGGCCTAACGGGAGAGACCCAGTACTTC CATTGGLTGETQYF